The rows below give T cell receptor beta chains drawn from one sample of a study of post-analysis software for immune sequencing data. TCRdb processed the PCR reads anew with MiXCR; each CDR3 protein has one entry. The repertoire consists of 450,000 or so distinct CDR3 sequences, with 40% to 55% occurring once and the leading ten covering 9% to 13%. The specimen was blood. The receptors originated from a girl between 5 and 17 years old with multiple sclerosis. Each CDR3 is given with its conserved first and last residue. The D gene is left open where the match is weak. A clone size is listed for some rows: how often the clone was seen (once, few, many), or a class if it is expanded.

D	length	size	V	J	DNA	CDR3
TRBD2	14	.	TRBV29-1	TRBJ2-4	TGCAGCGTTGAAAGAAGGGCGGGACTAGGGGAGCAGTACTTC	CSVERRAGLGEQYF
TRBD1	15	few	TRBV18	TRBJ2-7	TGTGCCAGCTCAGTACCGGGACAGGGGAAGTACGAGCAGTACTTC	CASSVPGQGKYEQYF
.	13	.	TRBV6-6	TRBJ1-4	TGTGCCAGCAGTTACGTGAGTGGAGAAAAACTGTTTTTT	CASSYVSGEKLFF
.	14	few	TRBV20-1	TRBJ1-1	TGCAGTGCTAGAGACCCCAGGGTAAACACTGAAGCTTTCTTT	CSARDPRVNTEAFF
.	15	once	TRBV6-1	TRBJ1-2	TGTGCCAGCAGTGAAACGGCAGGCAACCCTCTTGGCTACACCTTC	CASSETAGNPLGYTF
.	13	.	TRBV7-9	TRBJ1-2	TGTGCCAGCAGCCGACAGGATAACTATGGCTACACCTTC	CASSRQDNYGYTF
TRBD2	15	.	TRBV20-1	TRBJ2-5	TGCAGTGTCGTGTGGGCTAGCGGCCAGCAGGAGACCCAGTACTTC	CSVVWASGQQETQYF
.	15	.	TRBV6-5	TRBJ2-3	TGTGCCAGCAGTTACGGGACCCTGAGCACAGATACGCAGTATTTT	CASSYGTLSTDTQYF
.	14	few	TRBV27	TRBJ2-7	TGTGCCAGCAGTTTACTAGCGAGAACCTACGAGCAGTACTTC	CASSLLARTYEQYF
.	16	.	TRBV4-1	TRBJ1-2	TGCGCCAGCAGCCAAGGGGCTAAGGGGGTGAACTATGGCTACACCTTC	CASSQGAKGVNYGYTF
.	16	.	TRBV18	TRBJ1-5	TGTGCCAGCTTACGGAACAGGCTAACAGAAAATCAGCCCCAGCATTTT	CASLRNRLTENQPQHF
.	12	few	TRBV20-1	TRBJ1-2	TGCAGTGCTAGAGAAAGGCCATATGGCTACACCTTC	CSARERPYGYTF
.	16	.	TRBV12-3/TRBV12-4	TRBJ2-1	TGTGCCAGCAGTTTAAAGTGGCGGCTGCCCTACAATGAGCAGTTCTTC	CASSLKWRLPYNEQFF
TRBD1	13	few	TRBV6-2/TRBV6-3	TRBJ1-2	TGTGCCAGCAAACAGGGGACGCTGCATGGCTACACCTTC	CASKQGTLHGYTF
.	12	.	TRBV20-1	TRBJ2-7	TGCAGTGCTATCTACAGGTCCTACGAGCAGTACTTC	CSAIYRSYEQYF
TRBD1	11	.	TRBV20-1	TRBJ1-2	TGCAGTGCTATGGACAGGGAAGTCTACACCTTC	CSAMDREVYTF
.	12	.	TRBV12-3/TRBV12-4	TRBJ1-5	TGTGCCAGCAACCGGGGCGATCAGCCCCAGCATTTT	CASNRGDQPQHF
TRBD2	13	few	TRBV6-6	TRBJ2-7	TGTGCCAGCAGACCCGGGACTAGCAGCGAGCAGTACTTC	CASRPGTSSEQYF
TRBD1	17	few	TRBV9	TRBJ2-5	TGTGCCAGCAGCGTAGACAGTGGGACAGGGTCAGTCGAGACCCAGTACTTC	CASSVDSGTGSVETQYF
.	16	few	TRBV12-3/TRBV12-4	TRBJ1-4	TGTGCCAGCAGTTTAGCGGGCAGGGTCTCGGAGGAAAAACTGTTTTTT	CASSLAGRVSEEKLFF
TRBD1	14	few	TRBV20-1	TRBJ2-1	TGCAGTGCGCCTCGGGACAGGGGCAGTAATGAGCAGTTCTTC	CSAPRDRGSNEQFF
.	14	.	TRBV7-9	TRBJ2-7	TGTGCCAGCAGCTTAGCTCGGGACACCTACGAGCAGTACTTC	CASSLARDTYEQYF
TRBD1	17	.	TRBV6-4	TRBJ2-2	TGTGCCAGCAGTGACTCGACAGGGGGCGCTGACACCGGGGAGCTGTTTTTT	CASSDSTGGADTGELFF
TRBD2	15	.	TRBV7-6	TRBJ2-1	TGTGCCAGCAGCATACTAGCGGGGGAAAACAATGAGCAGTTCTTC	CASSILAGENNEQFF
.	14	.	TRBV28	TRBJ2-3	TGTGCCAGCAGTACACCAGACAGTCTGGATACGCAGTATTTT	CASSTPDSLDTQYF
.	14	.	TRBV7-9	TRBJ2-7	TGTGCCAGCAGCTTAGCGGGCCACTTCTACGAGCAGTACTTC	CASSLAGHFYEQYF
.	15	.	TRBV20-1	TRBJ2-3	TGCAGTGCTAGAGATGGCGGAGTCCGGACAGATACGCAGTATTTT	CSARDGGVRTDTQYF
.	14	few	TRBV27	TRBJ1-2	TGTGCCAGCAGTTTGTCGGCTCTTAACTATGGCTACACCTTC	CASSLSALNYGYTF
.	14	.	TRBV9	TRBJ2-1	TGTGCCAGCAGCGTAGCACAAAACAGGAATGAGCAGTTCTTC	CASSVAQNRNEQFF
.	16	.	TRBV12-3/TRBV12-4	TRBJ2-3	TGTGCCAGCAGTTTCCCCCGGGCGGATCCCACAGATGCGCAGTATTTT	CASSFPRADPTDAQYF
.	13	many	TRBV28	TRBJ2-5	TGTGCCACCCCGGGGGCAGTTCAAGAGACCCAGTACTTC	CATPGAVQETQYF
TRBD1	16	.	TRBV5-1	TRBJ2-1	TGCGCCAGCAGCTTGGCGGGACAGGGGGTACCTAATGAGCAGTTCTTC	CASSLAGQGVPNEQFF
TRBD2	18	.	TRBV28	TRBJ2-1	TGTGCCAGCAGTTCAGGGGGACTAGCGGGAGCTCTCTACAATGAGCAGTTCTTC	CASSSGGLAGALYNEQFF
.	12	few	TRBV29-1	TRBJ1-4	TGCAGCGTGGGGGATATTAATGAAAAACTGTTTTTT	CSVGDINEKLFF
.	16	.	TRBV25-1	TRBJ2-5	TGTGCCAGCAGTGAATGGAAGGGCGGCGCGCAAGAGACCCAGTACTTC	CASSEWKGGAQETQYF
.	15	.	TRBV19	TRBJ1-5	TGTGCCAGTCGTCTTGCGGCGGGCAGCCGTCAGCCCCAGCATTTT	CASRLAAGSRQPQHF
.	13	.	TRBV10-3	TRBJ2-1	TGTGCCATCAGTTGCCAGGACCAAAATGAGCAGTTCTTC	CAISCQDQNEQFF
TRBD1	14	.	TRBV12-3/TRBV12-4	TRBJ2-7	TGTGCCACCTCGACAACAGGGGCCCCCTTCGAGCAGTACTTC	CATSTTGAPFEQYF
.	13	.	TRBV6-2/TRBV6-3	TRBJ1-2	TGCGCCAGCAGTAACGGACGGATCTATGGCTACACCTTC	CASSNGRIYGYTF
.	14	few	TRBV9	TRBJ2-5	TGTGCCAGCAGTGCCGTTAACGTCCAAGAGACCCAGTACTTC	CASSAVNVQETQYF
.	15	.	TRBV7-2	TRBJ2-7	TGTGCCAGCAGCTGGGGGGGCAGGGCAACCTACGAGCAGTACTTC	CASSWGGRATYEQYF
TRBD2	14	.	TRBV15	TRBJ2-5	TGTGCCACCAGCATTAGCGGGACCCAAGAGACCCAGTACTTC	CATSISGTQETQYF
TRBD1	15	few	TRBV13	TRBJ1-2	TGTGCCAGCAGCGGAAGGGACAGGGGGGACTATGGCTACACCTTC	CASSGRDRGDYGYTF
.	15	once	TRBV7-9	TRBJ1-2	TGTGCCAGCAGCCCGCTGACGACAGCTAACTATGGCTACACCTTC	CASSPLTTANYGYTF
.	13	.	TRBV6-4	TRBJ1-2	TGTGCCAGCAGTGACCAGGGGTTGGATGGCTACACCTTC	CASSDQGLDGYTF
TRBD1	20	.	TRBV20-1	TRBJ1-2	TGCAGTGCTAGAGATGCGGTCGGAAGGACAGGGGGCCGTGGGGACTATGGCTACACCTTC	CSARDAVGRTGGRGDYGYTF
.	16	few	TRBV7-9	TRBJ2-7	TGTGCCAGCAGCCAGTTAGAAATGGGAACTACCTACGAGCAGTACTTC	CASSQLEMGTTYEQYF
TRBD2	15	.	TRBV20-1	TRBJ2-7	TGCAGTGCTAGGGGAGGACTAGCGGGCCGATACGAGCAGTACTTC	CSARGGLAGRYEQYF
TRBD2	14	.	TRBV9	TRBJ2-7	TGTGCCAGCAGCCTTCGCGGGGGTTACTACGAGCAGTACTTC	CASSLRGGYYEQYF
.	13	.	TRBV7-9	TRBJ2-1	TGTGCCAGCAGCTTTGTAGCGGACAATGAGCAGTTCTTC	CASSFVADNEQFF
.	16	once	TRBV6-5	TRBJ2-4	TGTGCCAGCAGTTACTCCGGCAACCTAGCCAAAAACATTCAGTACTTC	CASSYSGNLAKNIQYF
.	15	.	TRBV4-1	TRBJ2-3	TGCGCCAGCAGCCAAGAAGGGCAGGGAACAGATACGCAGTATTTT	CASSQEGQGTDTQYF
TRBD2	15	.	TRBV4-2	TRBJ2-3	TGTGCCAGCAGCCAAGATCGGGCGGGAGGGTTTACGCAGTATTTT	CASSQDRAGGFTQYF
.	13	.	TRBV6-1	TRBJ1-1	TGTGCCAGCAGGCGGACTGATAACACTGAAGCTTTCTTT	CASRRTDNTEAFF
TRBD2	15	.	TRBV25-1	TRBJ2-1	TGTGCCAGCAGTGACCCGAGCGGGACCAACAATGAGCAGTTCTTC	CASSDPSGTNNEQFF
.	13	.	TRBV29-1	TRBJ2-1	TGCAGCGTTGGTTTCAGGGAAGGGAATGAGCAGTTCTTC	CSVGFREGNEQFF
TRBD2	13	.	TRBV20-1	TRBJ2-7	TGCAGTGCTGGGGCTAGCGGTAACTACGAGCAGTACTTC	CSAGASGNYEQYF